Listed below are T cell receptor beta chains from one sample, sequenced in a study of shared clonotypes between healthy human individuals. Method: immunoSEQ multiplex PCR; TCRdb's copy keeps in-frame clones and lacks some. The table lists 1.4 million or so clones, 97% to 99% of them singletons. The sample consisted of naive CD4+ T cells sorted from blood. The receptors originated from a man aged 25 to 45 in good health. The CDR3 runs from the conserved cysteine through the conserved F or W. A D gene is named only where the DNA matches it firmly. Only some rows state a clone size, as once, few, many or a class for expanded clones.

NA	TRBJ1-5	TRBV18	TRBD1	TGTGCCAGCTCACCACTCTCAGGGGGCGAAGGTCAGCCCCAGCATTTT	CASSPLSGGEGQPQHF
NA	TRBJ2-5	TRBV28	NA	TGTGCCAGCAGTTTACCCCGTATTAGGCGGGGGCCCCGGGGGACCCAGTACTTC	CASSLPRIRRGPRGTQYF
NA	TRBJ2-6	TRBV27	NA	TGTGCCAGCAGTTTAAGGGGGAGCTCTGGGGCCAACGTCCTGACTTTC	CASSLRGSSGANVLTF
NA	TRBJ2-7	TRBV5-1	NA	TGCGCCAGCAGCTTTACTAGCTCGTACTACGAGCAGTACTTC	CASSFTSSYYEQYF
NA	TRBJ1-1	TRBV4-3	TRBD1	TGCGCCAGCAGCCAAGGGGACAGGCGGTTGAACACTGAAGCTTTCTTT	CASSQGDRRLNTEAFF
NA	TRBJ2-1	TRBV7-9	NA	TGTGCCAGCAGCTCTCTCGGGGGTAGCGGAAGCTCCTACAATGAGCAGTTCTTC	CASSSLGGSGSSYNEQFF
once	TRBJ2-7	TRBV4-1	NA	TGCGCCAGCAGCCAAGAGGGAGCGGTCTCCTACGAGCAGTACTTC	CASSQEGAVSYEQYF
NA	TRBJ2-1	TRBV11-2	TRBD2	TGTGCCAGCAGCTTCGGGACTAGCGGGAGGGCTGAGCAGTTCTTC	CASSFGTSGRAEQFF
NA	TRBJ2-7	TRBV5-6	TRBD1	TGTGCCAGCAGCTTGGTGGGACAGGGTGACAACGAGCAGTACTTC	CASSLVGQGDNEQYF
NA	TRBJ2-2	TRBV11-2	NA	TGTGCCAGCAGCACCAACAAGAAAAGCCGAGACTCGAACACCGGGGAGCTGTTTTTT	CASSTNKKSRDSNTGELFF
once	TRBJ2-5	TRBV6-1	NA	TGTGCCAGCAGTGTATGGAGCCCCCTTCAAGAGACCCAGTACTTC	CASSVWSPLQETQYF
NA	TRBJ1-5	TRBV28	TRBD1	TGTGCCAGCAGGATTACTTCGACAGGGTTCTACAATCAGCCCCAGCATTTT	CASRITSTGFYNQPQHF
NA	TRBJ2-2	TRBV1	NA	TGCACCAGCAGCCAAGTAGGGGGCGGTTTGGTGGACACCGGGGAGCTGTTTTTT	CTSSQVGGGLVDTGELFF
NA	TRBJ1-2	TRBV27	NA	TGTGCCAGCAGTTTTGGGGGGGAAAACTATGGCTACACCTTC	CASSFGGENYGYTF
NA	TRBJ2-2	TRBV18	NA	TGTGCCAGCTCACCACCGGGTAACACCGGGGAGCTGTTTTTT	CASSPPGNTGELFF
NA	TRBJ2-4	TRBV7-2	TRBD2	TGTGCCAGCAGCTTAGATCCAGGGAGGGGCATTCAGTACTTC	CASSLDPGRGIQYF
NA	TRBJ1-4	TRBV13	NA	TGTGCCAGCTCGCCACAGGGACGTAATGAAAAACTGTTTTTT	CASSPQGRNEKLFF
NA	TRBJ2-1	TRBV7-3	NA	TGTGCCAGCAGCTTAAAAGGGGAGATCAACAATGAGCAGTTCTTC	CASSLKGEINNEQFF
NA	TRBJ2-3	TRBV2	TRBD2	TGTGCCAGCAGTCTTAGCGGGTCTAGCACAGATACGCAGTATTTT	CASSLSGSSTDTQYF
NA	TRBJ1-3	TRBV5-1	TRBD1	TGCGCCAGCAGCTTACAGGGGGTCGGCTCTGGAAACACCATATATTTT	CASSLQGVGSGNTIYF
NA	TRBJ1-2	TRBV10-2	TRBD1	TGCGCCAGCAGTGAAGGACAGGGAGGGCTATATGGCTACACCTTC	CASSEGQGGLYGYTF
NA	TRBJ1-5	TRBV7-6	NA	TGTGCCAGCGGTGGTGGACACGGAAATCAGCCCCAGCATTTT	CASGGGHGNQPQHF
NA	TRBJ2-2	TRBV19	NA	TGTGCCAGTAGTACAGAGGCGGGACTTCACACCGGGGAGCTGTTTTTT	CASSTEAGLHTGELFF
NA	TRBJ1-2	TRBV5-6	TRBD1	TGTGCCAGCAGCTTGGGACAGGGAGGGCACTATGGCTACACCTTC	CASSLGQGGHYGYTF
NA	TRBJ2-3	TRBV18	TRBD2	TGTGCCAGCTCACCACGAGCTAGCGGGGCTAGCACAGATACGCAGTATTTT	CASSPRASGASTDTQYF
NA	TRBJ2-2	TRBV7-2	NA	TGTGCCAGCAGCCCAAGCCCGGGGTTCGGGGAGCTGTTTTTT	CASSPSPGFGELFF
NA	TRBJ1-5	TRBV7-9	NA	TGTGCCAGCAGCCCCCGTGGACAGATCGATCAGCCCCAGCATTTT	CASSPRGQIDQPQHF
NA	TRBJ2-7	TRBV6-6	NA	TGTGCCAGCAGTTATGATCATAGCGAAACCTACGAGCAGTACTTC	CASSYDHSETYEQYF
once	TRBJ2-3	TRBV20-1	TRBD2	TGCAGTGCTAGAGAGCGGGAGTCGCTATATTTT	CSARERESLYF
NA	TRBJ1-1	TRBV5-8	NA	TGTGCCAGCAGCTTGGGTCTAACAGGAAAATTTACTGAAGCTTTCTTT	CASSLGLTGKFTEAFF
NA	TRBJ2-1	TRBV30	NA	TGTGCCTGGAGTGGAAGGGGAAGTGGCTACAATGAGCAGTTCTTC	CAWSGRGSGYNEQFF
NA	TRBJ2-7	TRBV5-1	TRBD2	TGCGCCAGCAGCTTCCTTACGAGACTAGCGGGAGTCGAGCAGTACTTC	CASSFLTRLAGVEQYF
NA	TRBJ2-1	TRBV11-3	TRBD2	TGTGCCAGCAGCTTGGGGACTTTAGCGGGAGGGGGCAATGAGCAGTTCTTC	CASSLGTLAGGGNEQFF
NA	TRBJ2-2	TRBV27	TRBD2	TGTGCCAGCAGTTTATGGGGACTAGCGGGAGAAGGCGGCACCGGGGAGCTGTTTTTT	CASSLWGLAGEGGTGELFF
NA	TRBJ2-1	TRBV2	NA	TGTGCCAGCAGTGACGAGGACGCATCGCCAAGGTTCTTC	CASSDEDASPRFF
NA	TRBJ2-1	TRBV9	TRBD2	TGTGCCAGCAGCGCCTTAGCGGGAGATTACAATGAGCAGTTCTTC	CASSALAGDYNEQFF
NA	TRBJ2-7	TRBV5-8	NA	TGTGCCAGCGGGACGTTGGACAGATACTTC	CASGTLDRYF
NA	TRBJ1-4	TRBV7-9	NA	TGTGCCAGCAGCTTAGGGGCGGGGACGGGGGAAAAACTGTTTTTT	CASSLGAGTGEKLFF
NA	TRBJ2-3	TRBV9	NA	TGTGCCAGCAGCGTAGGGTGGACAGATACGCAGTATTTT	CASSVGWTDTQYF
NA	TRBJ2-2	TRBV27	TRBD1	TGTGCCAGCAGTCCTTGGACAGGGACCGGGGAGCTGTTTTTT	CASSPWTGTGELFF
NA	TRBJ2-1	TRBV29-1	NA	TGCAGCCTGATAAACAGGGCACATGAGCAGTTCTTC	CSLINRAHEQFF
NA	TRBJ2-1	TRBV7-3	NA	TGTGCCAGCAGCTTAAAAGGAAGCTACAATGAGCAGTTCTTC	CASSLKGSYNEQFF
once	TRBJ2-1	TRBV2	NA	TGTGCCAGCACAAGTAAGTCAACTGGCAATGAGCAGTTCTTC	CASTSKSTGNEQFF
NA	TRBJ2-4	TRBV6-5	NA	TGTGCCAGCAGACACACAGGGTTGAACATTCAGTACTTC	CASRHTGLNIQYF
NA	TRBJ1-4	TRBV14	TRBD1	TGTGCCAGCAGCCAAGCCCCAGACAGGGTTAATGAAAAACTGTTTTTT	CASSQAPDRVNEKLFF
once	TRBJ2-5	TRBV5-6	TRBD1	TGTGCCAGCAGTCCCGGGACAGGGGGCTTAGCGGGTCAAGAGACCCAGTACTTC	CASSPGTGGLAGQETQYF
NA	TRBJ1-5	TRBV7-2	NA	TGTGCCAGCAGCTTAGCGATGCGGGGGTCCTCTAGCAATCAGCCCCAGCATTTT	CASSLAMRGSSSNQPQHF
NA	TRBJ2-1	TRBV28	TRBD1	TGTGCCAGCAAGCGGGACAGGGTAATCGATGAGCAGTTCTTC	CASKRDRVIDEQFF
NA	TRBJ2-3	TRBV14	NA	TGTGCCAGCAGACTAGGCGCTAACACAGATACGCAGTATTTT	CASRLGANTDTQYF
NA	TRBJ2-5	TRBV7-2	TRBD1	TGTGCCAGCAGCTTAGCGACAGGGAGAGAGACCCAGTACTTC	CASSLATGRETQYF
once	TRBJ2-2	TRBV7-2	NA	TGTGCCAGCAGCTTAAACCTGGTCCTGGACACCGGGGAGCTGTTTTTT	CASSLNLVLDTGELFF